Each of the 17 T cell receptor beta chains below was sequenced from the same sample in a study of cytomegalovirus exposure and HLA in healthy donors. The primer mix had 60 Vbeta and 13 Jbeta primers. Assay: immunoSEQ multiplex PCR; the TCRdb copy retains only in-frame clones and omits some. This table holds approximately 170,000 clones, roughly 79% found once. Specimen: PBMCs. These receptors were collected from a male donor in good health and CMV-seropositive.

The chain joins TRBV9 to TRBJ2-1, with 10 bases that match TRBD2. The CDR3 runs to 16 residues. V lost 2 bases to trimming and J lost 4 bases; unmatched junction nucleotides: 6. Looked up from germline, CDR1 is SGDLS and CDR2 is YYNGEE. Here the CDR3 DNA reads TGTGCCAGCAGCGTGATAGCGGGGGGCGCATACAATGAGCAGTTCTTC. As protein: CASSVIAGGAYNEQFF.

This chain joins TRBV30 and TRBJ1-5; 10 bases map to TRBD1. Germline lookup yields CDR1 GTSNPN and CDR2 SVGIG (reference sequence). V was clipped by 6 bases and J by 2 bases; unmatched bases: 7. The length of the CDR3 is 15 residues. The CDR3 region is CACDRGRTGNQPQHF. CDR3 DNA sequence: TGTGCCTGTGACAGGGGGCGGACAGGCAATCAGCCCCAGCATTTT.

This chain uses TRBV7-8 with TRBJ1-3; D unclear. The germline V gene encodes CDR1 SGHVS and CDR2 FQNEAQ. CDR3 length equals 14 residues. Trimming shortened V by 1 base and J by 4 bases, and 8 bases separated the two germline ends. The CDR3 nucleotides read TGTGCCAGCAGCTTAGGCAGGCCCGGAAACACCATATATTTT. It codes for CASSLGRPGNTIYF.

In this sample, this clone turned up a few times. This rearrangement joins TRBV6-5 to TRBJ2-1; 10 nucleotides match TRBD2. Per the germline V gene, CDR1 is MNHEY and CDR2 is SVGAGI. This CDR3 contains 15 residues. The ends lost 6 bases at V and 3 bases at J; junction bases unmatched: 5. CDR3 nucleotides: TGTGCCAGCAGACCCACTAGCGGGGACTACAATGAGCAGTTCTTC. It is translated as CASRPTSGDYNEQFF.

The chain is built from TRBV5-4 and TRBJ2-3; 10 bases align to TRBD2. CDR1 and CDR2 (germline): SGHNT, YYREEE (reference sequence). V was clipped by 4 bases and J by 2 bases; unmatched bases: 10. The CDR3 covers 17 residues. CDR3 DNA sequence: TGTGCCAGCAGCCCACCTCCTAGCGGGGGCCCCACAGATACGCAGTATTTT. Its protein is CASSPPPSGGPTDTQYF. Together with reference TRBV5-4 and TRBJ2-3, the CDR3 gives the full variable domain: ETGVTQSPTHLIKTRGQQVTLRCSSQSGHNTVSWYQQALGQGPQFIFQYYREEENGRGNFPPRFSGLQFPNYSSELNVNALELDDSALYLCASSPPPSGGPTDTQYFGPGTRLTVL.

The genes are TRBV6-5 and TRBJ1-4, with D possibly matching TRBD1 (5 bases). CDR3 length equals 14 residues. V shed 4 bases and J shed 12 bases, with 18 bases lying between them. From germline, CDR1 is MNHEY and CDR2 SVGAGI. In DNA form, the CDR3 reads TGTGCCAGCAGTTGGGGGGGAGCAGGAGGGGAACTGTTTTTT. It translates to CASSWGGAGGELFF.

The chain has TRBV27 and TRBJ2-7; no firm D call. The CDR3 contains 12 residues. V dropped 6 bases and J dropped 1 base, with 7 bases sitting between them. Germline CDR1 is MNHEY and CDR2 is SMNVEV (reference sequence). CDR3: CASRGISYEQYF. CDR3 DNA: TGTGCCAGCAGGGGCATTTCCTACGAGCAGTACTTC.

The CDR3 spells CASSPRTSGWASTDTQYF. CDR3 DNA sequence: TGTGCCAGTTCACCTCGGACTAGCGGGTGGGCTAGCACAGATACGCAGTATTTT. The V gene is TRBV19, the J gene TRBJ2-3, with 11 bases lining up with TRBD2. Germline V gene lookup returns CDR1 LNHDA and CDR2 SQIVND (reference sequence). The CDR3 spans 18 residues. The V and J ends lost 8 bases and 0 bases, in that order; junction bases with no gene match: 13.

In DNA, the CDR3 is TGTGCCAGCGCCTCCGGGACAGCTTCCTACGAGCAGTACTTC. Encoded protein: CASASGTASYEQYF. The chain carries TRBV19 and TRBJ2-5; 7 bases line up with TRBD1. The J call may be mistaken, given a closer DNA end match to TRBJ2-7. Per germline, CDR1 LNHDA and CDR2 SQIVND (reference sequence). CDR3 length: 14 amino acids.

This clone has just one count. The CDR3 spells CSVDRGGGFNYGYTF. The CDR3 region has the DNA TGCAGCGTTGATCGTGGAGGAGGGTTTAACTATGGCTACACCTTC. The chain couples TRBV29-1 to TRBJ1-2, with D hard to call. Germline V gene data show CDR1 as SQVTM and CDR2 as ANQGSEA. The V end lost 3 bases, the J end lost 1 base, and 15 bases lay between the germline ends. The length of the CDR3 is 15 residues.

The chain employs TRBV19 and TRBJ2-4, with D unclear. The CDR3 runs 13 residues. Trimming removed 2 bases from V and 0 bases from J, with 2 bases in between. Looked up from germline, CDR1 is LNHDA and CDR2 is SQIVND (reference sequence). The CDR3 sequence is CASSIQAKNIQYF. CDR3 sequence (DNA): TGTGCCAGTAGTATACAAGCCAAAAACATTCAGTACTTC.

Here the CDR3 DNA reads TGCGCCAGCAGCTTGAGTACAGGAGCTAACTATGGCTACACCTTC. Encoded protein: CASSLSTGANYGYTF. The V and J genes are TRBV5-1 and TRBJ1-2; the D gene is possibly TRBD1 (5 bases). Trimming removed 1 base from V and 0 bases from J, with 10 bases in between. This CDR3 has 15 residues. Per germline, CDR1 SGHRS and CDR2 YFSETQ.

CDR3 amino acids: CASSPPGAGGSSGANVLTF. The CDR3 DNA reads as TGTGCCAGCAGCCCACCGGGAGCGGGGGGAAGCTCTGGGGCCAACGTCCTGACTTTC. The chain is built from TRBV7-3 and TRBJ2-6, with 9 bases matching TRBD2. Germline-derived CDR1 and CDR2 are SGHTA and FQGTGA. V shed 5 bases and J 0 bases; nucleotides not matched to a gene: 11. CDR3 length: 19 residues.

This chain links TRBV27 with TRBJ1-1, with a weak D call TRBD1 (6 bases). Trimming removed 5 bases at V and 10 bases at J, with 20 bases between. CDR1 is MNHEY, CDR2 SMNVEV, per germline (reference sequence). The length of the CDR3 is 14 residues. The CDR3 protein is CASSIHRDTKGAFF. The CDR3 bases are TGTGCCAGCAGTATACACCGGGACACCAAGGGAGCTTTCTTT.

V usage is TRBV7-2 and J usage is TRBJ1-2; D gene unclear. V dropped 1 base and J dropped 8 bases, with 8 bases sitting between them. The CDR3 is 12 residues long. From germline, CDR1 is SGHTA and CDR2 FQGNSA. As DNA, the CDR3 is TGTGCCAGCAGCTTAGACAGTCAGGGCTACACCTTC. It encodes CASSLDSQGYTF.

The J gene is TRBJ1-3, the V gene TRBV7-2; the D is unclear. This CDR3 comprises 13 residues. V shed 5 bases and J shed 0 bases, with 5 bases lying between them. Germline V gene data show CDR1 as SGHTA and CDR2 as FQGNSA. The CDR3: CASSLPSGNTIYF. The CDR3 DNA follows: TGTGCCAGCAGCCTCCCCTCTGGAAACACCATATATTTT.

This clone was picked up a small number of times. This rearrangement joins TRBV5-1 to TRBJ1-4; D might be TRBD1 (6 bases). CDR3 size: 17 residues. Germline CDR1 SGHRS, CDR2 YFSETQ. V lost 4 bases to trimming and J lost 0 bases, with 16 bases between them. This CDR3 reads CASSPGQLYATNEKLFF. DNA for the CDR3: TGCGCCAGCAGCCCCGGACAGCTATACGCAACTAATGAAAAACTGTTTTTT.